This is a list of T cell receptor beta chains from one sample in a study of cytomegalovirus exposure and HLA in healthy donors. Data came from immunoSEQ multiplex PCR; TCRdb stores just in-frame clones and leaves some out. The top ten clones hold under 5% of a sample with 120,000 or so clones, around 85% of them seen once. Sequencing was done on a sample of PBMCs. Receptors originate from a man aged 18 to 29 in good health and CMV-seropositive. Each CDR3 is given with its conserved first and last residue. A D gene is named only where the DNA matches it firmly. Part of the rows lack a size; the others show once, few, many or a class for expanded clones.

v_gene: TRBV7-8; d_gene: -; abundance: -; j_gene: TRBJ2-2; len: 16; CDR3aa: CASSLAAGQSTGELFF; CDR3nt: TGTGCCAGCAGCTTAGCCGCCGGACAGAGCACCGGGGAGCTGTTTTTT
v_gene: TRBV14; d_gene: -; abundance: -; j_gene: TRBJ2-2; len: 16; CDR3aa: CASSQVVAMNTGELFF; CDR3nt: TGTGCCAGCAGCCAGGTAGTAGCGATGAACACCGGGGAGCTGTTTTTT
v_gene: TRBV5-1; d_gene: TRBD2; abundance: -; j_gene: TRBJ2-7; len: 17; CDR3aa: CASSLVASGRENYEQYF; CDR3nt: TGCGCCAGCAGCTTGGTCGCTAGCGGGAGGGAAAACTACGAGCAGTACTTC
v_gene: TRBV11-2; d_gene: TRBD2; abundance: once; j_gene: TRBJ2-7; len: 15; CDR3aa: CASSLTSGLPYEQYF; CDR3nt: TGTGCCAGCAGCTTGACTAGCGGATTACCCTACGAGCAGTACTTC
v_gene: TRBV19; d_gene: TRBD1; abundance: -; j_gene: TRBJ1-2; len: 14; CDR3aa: CASSVTSRGHGYTF; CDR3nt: TGTGCCAGTAGTGTGACCTCCAGGGGGCACGGCTACACCTTC
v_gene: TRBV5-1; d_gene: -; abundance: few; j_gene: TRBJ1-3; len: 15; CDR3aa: CASSLGAGTGNTIYF; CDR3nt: TGCGCCAGCAGCTTGGGGGCAGGGACTGGAAACACCATATATTTT
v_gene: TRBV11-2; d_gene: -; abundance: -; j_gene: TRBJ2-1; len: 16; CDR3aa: CASSLDLESSYNEQFF; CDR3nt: TGTGCCAGCAGCTTAGATCTCGAGAGCTCCTACAATGAGCAGTTCTTC
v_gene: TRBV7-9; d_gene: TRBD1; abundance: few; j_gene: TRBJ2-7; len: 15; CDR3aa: CASSPRQGSWYEQYF; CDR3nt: TGTGCCAGCAGCCCGAGACAGGGATCTTGGTACGAGCAGTACTTC
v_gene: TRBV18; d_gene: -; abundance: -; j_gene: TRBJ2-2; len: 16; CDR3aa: CASSPRARGNTGELFF; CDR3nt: TGTGCCAGCTCACCACGCGCCAGAGGAAACACCGGGGAGCTGTTTTTT
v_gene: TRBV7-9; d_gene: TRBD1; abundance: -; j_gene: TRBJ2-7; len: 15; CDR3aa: CASSLWAGTGNEQYF; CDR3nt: TGTGCCAGCAGCCTTTGGGCGGGGACAGGCAACGAGCAGTACTTC
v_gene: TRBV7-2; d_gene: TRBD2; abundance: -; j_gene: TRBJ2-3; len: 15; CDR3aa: CASSPYSGGTDTQYF; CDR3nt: TGTGCCAGCAGCCCCTATAGCGGGGGAACAGATACGCAGTATTTT
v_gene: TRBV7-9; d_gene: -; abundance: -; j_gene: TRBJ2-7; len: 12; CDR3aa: CASSLIPREQYF; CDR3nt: TGTGCCAGCAGCTTAATCCCCCGCGAGCAGTACTTC
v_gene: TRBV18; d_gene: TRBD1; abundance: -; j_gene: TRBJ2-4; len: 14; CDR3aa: CASSPAGQGNIQYF; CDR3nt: TGTGCCAGCTCACCAGCGGGACAGGGAAACATTCAGTACTTC
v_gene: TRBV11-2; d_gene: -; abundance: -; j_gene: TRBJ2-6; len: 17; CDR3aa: CASSREGLSSGANVLTF; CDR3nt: TGTGCCAGCAGCCGGGAAGGCTTATCCTCTGGGGCCAACGTCCTGACTTTC
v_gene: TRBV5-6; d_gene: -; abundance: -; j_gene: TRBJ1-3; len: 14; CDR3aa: CASSLGVSGNTIYF; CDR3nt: TGTGCCAGCAGCTTGGGCGTTTCTGGAAACACCATATATTTT
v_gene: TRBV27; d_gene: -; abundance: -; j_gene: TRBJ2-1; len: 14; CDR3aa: CASSLWGDYNEQFF; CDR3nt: TGTGCCAGCAGTTTATGGGGCGACTACAATGAGCAGTTCTTC
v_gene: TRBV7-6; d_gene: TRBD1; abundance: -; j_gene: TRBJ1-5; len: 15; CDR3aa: CASSLGQGYNQPQHF; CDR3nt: TGTGCCAGCAGCCTCGGACAGGGGTACAATCAGCCCCAGCATTTT
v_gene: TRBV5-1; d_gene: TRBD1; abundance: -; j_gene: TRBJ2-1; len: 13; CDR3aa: CASSPGLRDRGFF; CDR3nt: TGCGCCAGCAGCCCCGGATTGCGGGACAGGGGCTTCTTC
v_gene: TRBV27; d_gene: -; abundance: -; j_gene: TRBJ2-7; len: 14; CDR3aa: CASSWAGEMYEQYF; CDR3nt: TGTGCCAGCAGTTGGGCAGGGGAGATGTACGAGCAGTACTTC
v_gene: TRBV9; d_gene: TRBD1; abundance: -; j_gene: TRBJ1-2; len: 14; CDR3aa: CASSVKDRGYGYTF; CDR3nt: TGTGCCAGCAGCGTAAAGGACAGGGGCTATGGCTACACCTTC
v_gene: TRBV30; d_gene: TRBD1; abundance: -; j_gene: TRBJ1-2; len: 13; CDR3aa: CAWSVRQGGGYTF; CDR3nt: TGTGCCTGGAGTGTACGACAGGGCGGAGGCTACACCTTC
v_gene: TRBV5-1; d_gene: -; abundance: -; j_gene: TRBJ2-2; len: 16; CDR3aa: CASSLVWGKNTGELFF; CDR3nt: TGCGCCAGCAGCTTGGTGTGGGGCAAGAACACCGGGGAGCTGTTTTTT
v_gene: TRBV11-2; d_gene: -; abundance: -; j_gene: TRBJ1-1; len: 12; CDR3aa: CASSLGRAEAFF; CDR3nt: TGTGCCAGCAGCTTAGGGAGAGCTGAAGCTTTCTTT
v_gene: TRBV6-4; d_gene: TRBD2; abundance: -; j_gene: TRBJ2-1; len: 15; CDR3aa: CASSDRTSGHNEQFF; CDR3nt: TGTGCCAGCAGTGACAGGACTAGCGGACACAATGAGCAGTTCTTC
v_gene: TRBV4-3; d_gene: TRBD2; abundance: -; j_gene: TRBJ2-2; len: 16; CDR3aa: CASRNLAGVNTGELFF; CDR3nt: TGCGCCAGCCGCAACCTAGCGGGGGTAAACACCGGGGAGCTGTTTTTT
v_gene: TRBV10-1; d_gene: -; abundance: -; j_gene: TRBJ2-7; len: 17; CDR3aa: CAGRADFERVRSYEQYF; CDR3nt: TGCGCAGGCAGGGCGGATTTCGAGCGGGTCCGCTCCTACGAGCAGTACTTC
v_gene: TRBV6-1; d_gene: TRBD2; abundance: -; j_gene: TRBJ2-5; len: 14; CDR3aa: CASFSGSHIETQYF; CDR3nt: TGTGCCAGCTTTAGCGGGAGTCATATAGAGACCCAGTACTTC
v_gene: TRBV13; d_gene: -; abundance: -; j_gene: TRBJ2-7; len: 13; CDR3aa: CGWGGQTPYEQYF; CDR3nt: TGTGGCTGGGGGGGGCAGACCCCCTACGAGCAGTACTTC
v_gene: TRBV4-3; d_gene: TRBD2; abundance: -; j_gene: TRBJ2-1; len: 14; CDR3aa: CASSLITPSGDQFF; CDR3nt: TGCGCCAGCAGCCTTATAACACCGAGCGGGGACCAGTTCTTC
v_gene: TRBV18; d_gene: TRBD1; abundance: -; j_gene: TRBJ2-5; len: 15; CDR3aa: CASSPRGTGYETQYF; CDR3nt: TGTGCCAGCTCACCAAGGGGGACAGGGTACGAGACCCAGTACTTC
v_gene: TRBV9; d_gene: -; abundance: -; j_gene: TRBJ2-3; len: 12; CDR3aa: CASSEREDTQYF; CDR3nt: TGTGCCAGCAGCGAAAGGGAGGATACGCAGTATTTT
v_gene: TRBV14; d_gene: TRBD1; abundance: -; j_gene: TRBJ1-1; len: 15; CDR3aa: CASSQSLGQGTEAFF; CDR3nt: TGTGCCAGCAGCCAATCATTAGGACAGGGAACTGAAGCTTTCTTT
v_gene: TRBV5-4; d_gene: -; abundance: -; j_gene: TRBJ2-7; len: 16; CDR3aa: CASSLWGGGLSYEQYF; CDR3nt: TGTGCCAGCAGCTTATGGGGCGGGGGCCTCTCCTACGAGCAGTACTTC
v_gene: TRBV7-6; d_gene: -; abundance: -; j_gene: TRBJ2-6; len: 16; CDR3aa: CASSSGRAGGANVLTF; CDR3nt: TGTGCCAGCAGCTCAGGCAGGGCAGGTGGGGCCAACGTCCTGACTTTC
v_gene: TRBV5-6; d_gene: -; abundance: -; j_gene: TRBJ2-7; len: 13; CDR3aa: CASSLGSGPEQYF; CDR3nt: TGTGCCAGCAGCTTGGGGTCAGGGCCCGAGCAGTACTTC
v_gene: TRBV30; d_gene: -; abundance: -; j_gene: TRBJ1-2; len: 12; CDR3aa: CAWKQENYGYTF; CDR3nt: TGTGCCTGGAAACAGGAGAACTATGGCTACACCTTC
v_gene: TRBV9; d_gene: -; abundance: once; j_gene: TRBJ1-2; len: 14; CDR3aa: CASSVGRTSYGYTF; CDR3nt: TGTGCCAGCAGCGTAGGACGGACATCCTATGGCTACACCTTC
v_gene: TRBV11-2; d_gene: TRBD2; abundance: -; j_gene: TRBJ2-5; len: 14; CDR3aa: CASSRALAAETQYF; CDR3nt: TGTGCCAGCAGCCGGGCCCTAGCGGCTGAGACCCAGTACTTC
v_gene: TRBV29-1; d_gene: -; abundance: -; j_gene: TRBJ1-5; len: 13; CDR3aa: CSVGYNSNQPQHF; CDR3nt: TGCAGCGTTGGGTACAATAGCAATCAGCCCCAGCATTTT
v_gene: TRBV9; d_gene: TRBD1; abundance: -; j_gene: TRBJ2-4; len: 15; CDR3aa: CASSVEGAAKNIQYF; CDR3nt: TGTGCCAGCAGCGTAGAGGGGGCAGCCAAAAACATTCAGTACTTC
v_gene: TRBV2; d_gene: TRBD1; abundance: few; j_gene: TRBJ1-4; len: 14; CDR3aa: CASSEDGTDEKLFF; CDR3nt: TGTGCCAGCAGTGAAGATGGGACAGATGAAAAACTGTTTTTT
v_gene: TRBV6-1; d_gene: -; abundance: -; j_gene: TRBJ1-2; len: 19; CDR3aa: CASSVSFGGAWAGNYGYTF; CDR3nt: TGTGCCAGCAGTGTATCGTTTGGGGGGGCTTGGGCAGGGAACTATGGCTACACCTTC
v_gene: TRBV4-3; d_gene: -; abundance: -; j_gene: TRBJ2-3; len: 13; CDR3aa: CASSQLTTDTQYF; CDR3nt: TGCGCCAGCAGCCAACTAACTACAGATACGCAGTATTTT
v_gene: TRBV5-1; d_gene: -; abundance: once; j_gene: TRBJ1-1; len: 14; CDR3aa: CASSFGGVNTEAFF; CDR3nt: TGCGCCAGCAGCTTCGGGGGGGTGAACACTGAAGCTTTCTTT
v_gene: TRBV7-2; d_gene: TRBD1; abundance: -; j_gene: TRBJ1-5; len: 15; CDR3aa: CASSLNRGLGEPQHF; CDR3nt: TGTGCCAGCAGCTTAAACAGGGGGCTAGGTGAGCCCCAGCATTTT
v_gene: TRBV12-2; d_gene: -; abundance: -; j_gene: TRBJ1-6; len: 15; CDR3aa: CASRLVQGVGSPLHF; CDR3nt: TGTGCAAGTCGCTTAGTGCAGGGGGTAGGTTCACCCCTCCACTTT
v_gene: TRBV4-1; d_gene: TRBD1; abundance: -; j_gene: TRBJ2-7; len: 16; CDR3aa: CASSQTGTASSYEQYF; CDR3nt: TGCGCCAGCAGCCAGACCGGGACAGCAAGCTCCTACGAGCAGTACTTC
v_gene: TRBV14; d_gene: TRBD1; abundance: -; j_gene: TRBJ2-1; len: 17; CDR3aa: CASSQEVRDRGHNEQFF; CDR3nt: TGTGCCAGCAGCCAAGAGGTCCGGGACAGGGGGCACAATGAGCAGTTCTTC
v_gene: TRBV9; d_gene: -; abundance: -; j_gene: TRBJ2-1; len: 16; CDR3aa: CASSVGEPTTYPIKFF; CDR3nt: TGTGCCAGCAGCGTAGGGGAGCCAACCACATACCCGATTAAGTTCTTC
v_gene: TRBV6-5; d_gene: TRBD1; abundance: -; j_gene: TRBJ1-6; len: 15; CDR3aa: CASSLQGLMNSPLHF; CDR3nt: TGTGCCAGCAGCTTACAGGGGCTTATGAATTCACCCCTCCACTTT
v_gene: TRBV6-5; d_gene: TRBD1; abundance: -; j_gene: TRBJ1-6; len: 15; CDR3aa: CASTKRTGLNSPLHF; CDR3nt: TGTGCCAGCACTAAAAGGACAGGGCTAAATTCACCCCTCCACTTT
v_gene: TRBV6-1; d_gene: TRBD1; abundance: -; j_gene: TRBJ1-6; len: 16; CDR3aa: CASSVGQGSYNSPLHF; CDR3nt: TGTGCCAGCAGTGTCGGACAGGGCTCCTATAATTCACCCCTCCACTTT
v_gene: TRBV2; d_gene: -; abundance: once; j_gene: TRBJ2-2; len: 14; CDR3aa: CASHLSTNTGELFF; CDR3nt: TGTGCCAGCCACCTATCTACTAACACCGGGGAGCTGTTTTTT
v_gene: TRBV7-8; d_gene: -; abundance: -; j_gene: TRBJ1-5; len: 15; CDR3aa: CASSLQGLGNQPQHF; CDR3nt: TGTGCCAGCAGCTTACAGGGACTTGGCAATCAGCCCCAGCATTTT
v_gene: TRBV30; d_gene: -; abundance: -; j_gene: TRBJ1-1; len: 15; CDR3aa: CAWETGIELNTEAFF; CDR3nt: TGTGCCTGGGAAACAGGGATTGAACTGAACACTGAAGCTTTCTTT